This T cell receptor (beta chain) is from a study of chemoradiotherapy in HPV16-positive cancers. Study-level information: Candidate HPV-specific T-cell clones and common TCR motifs came from functional assays in a couple of HPV16-positive patients.

Study-wide findings and caveats: HPV-specific T cells were functionally defined from only a couple of HPV16-positive patients. Non-HPV-specific T cells did not expand in tumors during treatment, whereas candidate HPV-specific clones and E7-related motifs did.

Sequencing used immunoSEQ multiplex PCR; TCRdb keeps in-frame clones, though not all of them. Of 15,000 to 20,000 clones in the sample, 84% were seen once. Per the germline V gene, CDR1 is WSHSY and CDR2 is SAAADI. The CDR3 has 15 amino acids. The junction had 7 bases not matched to a gene; V was cut back by 2 bases and J by 7 bases. Concerning this clone itself: The antigen is unknown.

The sequence came from a human donor with HPV-associated anogenital cancer. The material was blood, obtained from a patient who underwent chemoradiotherapy. The chain uses TRBV10-2 and TRBJ2-1; the match to TRBD2 covers 8 bases. The CDR3 nucleotides are TGCGCCAGCAGTGAGAACCGGGGGGGGTTGAATGAGCAGTTCTTC. Translated: CASSENRGGLNEQFF.